This note documents a single T cell receptor beta chain sequence. Antigen specificity is unknown. Germline CDR1 SQVTM, CDR2 ANQGSEA. The CDR3 runs 14 residues. V gave up 3 bases and J gave up 9 bases, with 18 bases separating them. Via MiXCR, TCRdb re-called the reads, giving one row per CDR3 protein. The repertoire holds about 310,000 distinct CDR3 sequences, with 20% to 30% as singletons. These data are taken from a study of T cell repertoires in cytomegalovirus infection. Study context: The authors used CMV epitopes that were HLA-C-restricted (recently identified) and HLA-B-restricted (well studied). The public TCR beta signatures pointed to both CMV infection and matching HLA type.

Study results and caveats: HLA-C-restricted TCR beta clonotypes specific for CMV led the ex vivo response. Totalled public TCR beta family frequency picked out people who carried CMV plus the relevant HLA.

The gene calls are TRBV29-1 and TRBJ2-1; tentative D call: TRBD2 (6 bases). Here the sequenced sample was cultured PBMCs, taken from culture after CMV antigen stimulation. This TCR was sampled from a human donor in good health (CMV status not recorded). Some clones in this sample may be carry-over from other donors' samples. CDR3: CSVDVVGMGGEQFF. Written as DNA, the CDR3 is TGCAGCGTTGATGTGGTCGGGATGGGGGGTGAGCAGTTCTTC.